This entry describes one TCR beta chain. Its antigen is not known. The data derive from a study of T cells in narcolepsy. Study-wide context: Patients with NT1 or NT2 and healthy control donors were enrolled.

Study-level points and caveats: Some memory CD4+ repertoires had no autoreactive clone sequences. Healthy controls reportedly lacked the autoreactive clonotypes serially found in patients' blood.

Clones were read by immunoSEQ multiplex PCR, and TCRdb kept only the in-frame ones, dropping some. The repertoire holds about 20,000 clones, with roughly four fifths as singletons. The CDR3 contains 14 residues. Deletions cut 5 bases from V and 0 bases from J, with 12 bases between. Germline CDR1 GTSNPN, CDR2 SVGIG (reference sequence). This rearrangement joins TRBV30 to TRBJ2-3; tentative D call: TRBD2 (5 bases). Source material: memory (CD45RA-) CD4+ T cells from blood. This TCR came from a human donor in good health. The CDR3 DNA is TGTGCCTGGGCGCCGGGATTTAGCACAGATACGCAGTATTTT. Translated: CAWAPGFSTDTQYF. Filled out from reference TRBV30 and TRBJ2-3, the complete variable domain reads SQTIHQWPATLVQPVGSPLSLECTVEGTSNPNLYWYRQAAGRGLQLLFYSVGIGQISSEVPQNLSASRPQDRQFILSSKKLLLSDSGFYLCAWAPGFSTDTQYFGPGTRLTVL.